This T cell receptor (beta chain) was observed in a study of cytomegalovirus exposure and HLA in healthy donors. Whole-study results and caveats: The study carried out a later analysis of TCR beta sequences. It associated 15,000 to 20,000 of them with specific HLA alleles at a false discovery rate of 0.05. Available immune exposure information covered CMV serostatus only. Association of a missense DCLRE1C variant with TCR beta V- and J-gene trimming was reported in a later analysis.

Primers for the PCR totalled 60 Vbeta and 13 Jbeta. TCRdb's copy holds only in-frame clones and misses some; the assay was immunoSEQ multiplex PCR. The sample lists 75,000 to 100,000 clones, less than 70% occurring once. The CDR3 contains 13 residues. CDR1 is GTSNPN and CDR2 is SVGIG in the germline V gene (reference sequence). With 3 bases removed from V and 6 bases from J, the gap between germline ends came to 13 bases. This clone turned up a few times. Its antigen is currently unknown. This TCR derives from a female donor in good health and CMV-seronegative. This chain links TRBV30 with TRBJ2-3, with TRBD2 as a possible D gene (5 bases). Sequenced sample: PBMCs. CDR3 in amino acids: CAWRARGWDTQYF. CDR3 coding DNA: TGTGCCTGGAGGGCTCGGGGTTGGGATACGCAGTATTTT.